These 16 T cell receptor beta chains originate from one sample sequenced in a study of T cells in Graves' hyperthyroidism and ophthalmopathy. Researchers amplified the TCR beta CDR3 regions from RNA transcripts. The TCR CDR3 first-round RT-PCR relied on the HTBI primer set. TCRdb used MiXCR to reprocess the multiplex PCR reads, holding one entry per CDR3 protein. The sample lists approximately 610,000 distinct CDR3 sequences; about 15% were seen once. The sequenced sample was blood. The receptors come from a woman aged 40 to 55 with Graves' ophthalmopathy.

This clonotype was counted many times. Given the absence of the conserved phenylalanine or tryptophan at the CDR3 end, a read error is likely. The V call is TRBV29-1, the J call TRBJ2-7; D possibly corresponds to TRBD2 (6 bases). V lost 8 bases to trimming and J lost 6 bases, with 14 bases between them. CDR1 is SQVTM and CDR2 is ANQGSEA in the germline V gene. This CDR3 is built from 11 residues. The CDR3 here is CSSVAEGEQYL. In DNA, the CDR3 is TGCAGCTCTGTCGCGGAGGGCGAGCAGTACCTC.

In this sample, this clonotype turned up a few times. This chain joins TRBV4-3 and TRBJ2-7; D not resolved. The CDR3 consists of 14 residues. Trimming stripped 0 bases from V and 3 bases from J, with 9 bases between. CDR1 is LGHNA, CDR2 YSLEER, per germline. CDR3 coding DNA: TGCGCCAGCAGCCAAGATCCCCACAGCTACGAGCAGTACTTC. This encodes CASSQDPHSYEQYF.

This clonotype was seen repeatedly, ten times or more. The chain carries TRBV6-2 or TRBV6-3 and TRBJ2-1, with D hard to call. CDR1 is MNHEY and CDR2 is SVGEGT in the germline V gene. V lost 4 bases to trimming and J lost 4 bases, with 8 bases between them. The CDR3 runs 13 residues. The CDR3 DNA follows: TGTGCCAGCAGTTTAAGTCTTTACAATGAGCAGTTCTTC. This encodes CASSLSLYNEQFF.

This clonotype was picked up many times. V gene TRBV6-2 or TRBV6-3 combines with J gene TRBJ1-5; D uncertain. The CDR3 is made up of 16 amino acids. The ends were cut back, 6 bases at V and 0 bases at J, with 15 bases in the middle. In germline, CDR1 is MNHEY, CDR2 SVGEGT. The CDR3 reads CASSRTDTYSNQPQHF. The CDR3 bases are TGTGCCAGCAGCCGGACCGACACCTATAGCAATCAGCCCCAGCATTTT.

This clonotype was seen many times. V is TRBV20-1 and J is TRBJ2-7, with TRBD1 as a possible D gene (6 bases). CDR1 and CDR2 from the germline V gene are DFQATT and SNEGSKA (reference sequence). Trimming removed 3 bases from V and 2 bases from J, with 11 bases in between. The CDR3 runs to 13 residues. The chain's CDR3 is CSARGTRTYEQYF. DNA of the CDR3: TGCAGTGCTAGGGGGACAAGGACCTACGAGCAGTACTTC.

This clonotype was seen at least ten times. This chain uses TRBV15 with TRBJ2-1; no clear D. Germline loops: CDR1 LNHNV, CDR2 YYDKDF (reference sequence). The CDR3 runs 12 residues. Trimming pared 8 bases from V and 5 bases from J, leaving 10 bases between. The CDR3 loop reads CATSGFHNEQFF. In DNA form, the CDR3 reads TGTGCCACCTCGGGTTTTCACAATGAGCAGTTCTTC.

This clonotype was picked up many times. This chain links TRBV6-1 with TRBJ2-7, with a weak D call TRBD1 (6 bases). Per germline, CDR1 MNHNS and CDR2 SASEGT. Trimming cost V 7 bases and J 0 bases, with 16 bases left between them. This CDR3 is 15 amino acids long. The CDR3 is CASTTYPDSSYEQYF. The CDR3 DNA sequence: TGTGCCAGCACGACTTACCCGGACAGCTCCTACGAGCAGTACTTC.

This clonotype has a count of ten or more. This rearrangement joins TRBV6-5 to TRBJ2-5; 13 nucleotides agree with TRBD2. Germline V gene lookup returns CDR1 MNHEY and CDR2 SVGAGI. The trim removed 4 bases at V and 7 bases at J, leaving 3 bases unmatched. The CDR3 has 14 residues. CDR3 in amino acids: CASSSRLAGGTQYF. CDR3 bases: TGTGCCAGCAGTTCCCGACTAGCGGGAGGGACCCAGTACTTC.

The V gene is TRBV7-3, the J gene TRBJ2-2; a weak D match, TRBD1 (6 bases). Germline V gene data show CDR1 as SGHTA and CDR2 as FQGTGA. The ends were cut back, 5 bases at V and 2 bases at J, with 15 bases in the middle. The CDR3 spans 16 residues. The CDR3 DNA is TGTGCCAGCAGCCCTCAGTCTGGGGGCAACACCGGGGAGCTGTTTTTT. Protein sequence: CASSPQSGGNTGELFF.

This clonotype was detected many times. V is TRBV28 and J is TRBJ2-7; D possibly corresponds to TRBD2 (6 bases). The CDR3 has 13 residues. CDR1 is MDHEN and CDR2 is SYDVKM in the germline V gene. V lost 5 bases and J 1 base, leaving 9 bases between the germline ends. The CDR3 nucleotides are TGTGCCAGCAGTCGCCTAGCGTCCTACGAGCAGTACTTC. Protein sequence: CASSRLASYEQYF.

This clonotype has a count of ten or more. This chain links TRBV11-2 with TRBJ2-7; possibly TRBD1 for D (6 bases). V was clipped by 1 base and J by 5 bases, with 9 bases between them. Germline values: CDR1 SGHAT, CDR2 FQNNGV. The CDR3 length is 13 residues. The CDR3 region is CASSLGTGHEQYF. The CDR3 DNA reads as TGTGCCAGCAGCTTAGGAACAGGGCACGAGCAGTACTTC.

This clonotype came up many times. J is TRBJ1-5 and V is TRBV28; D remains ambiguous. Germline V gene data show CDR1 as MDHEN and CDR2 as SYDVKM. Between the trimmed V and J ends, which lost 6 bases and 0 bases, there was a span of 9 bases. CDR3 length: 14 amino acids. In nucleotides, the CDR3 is TGTGCCAGCAGAGGGTCGTATAGCAATCAGCCCCAGCATTTT. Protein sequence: CASRGSYSNQPQHF.

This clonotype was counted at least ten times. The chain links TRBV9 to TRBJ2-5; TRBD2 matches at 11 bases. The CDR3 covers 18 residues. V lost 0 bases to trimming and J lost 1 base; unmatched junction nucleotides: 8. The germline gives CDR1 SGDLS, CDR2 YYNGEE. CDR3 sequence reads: CASSVGEASGRLQETQYF. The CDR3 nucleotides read TGTGCCAGCAGCGTAGGGGAAGCTAGCGGGAGGCTCCAAGAGACCCAGTACTTC.

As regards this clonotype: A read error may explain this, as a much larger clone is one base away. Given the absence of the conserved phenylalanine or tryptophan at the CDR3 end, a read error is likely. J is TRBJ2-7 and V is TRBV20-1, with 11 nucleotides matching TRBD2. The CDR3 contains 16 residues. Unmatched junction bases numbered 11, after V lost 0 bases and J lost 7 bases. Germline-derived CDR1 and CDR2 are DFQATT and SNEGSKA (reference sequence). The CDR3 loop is CSARDQTSGNPWEQYL. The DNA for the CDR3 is TGCAGTGCTAGAGATCAGACTAGCGGGAATCCTTGGGAGCAGTACCTC.

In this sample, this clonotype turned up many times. CDR3 sequence (DNA): TGTGCCAGCAGTTTAGGCCCGGGGGCTGGTAACACTGAAGCTTTCTTT. Protein sequence: CASSLGPGAGNTEAFF. The chain combines TRBV12-3 or TRBV12-4 with TRBJ1-1, with a possible D match to TRBD1 (6 bases). Trimming pared 1 base from V and 2 bases from J, leaving 14 bases between. The CDR3 consists of 16 residues.

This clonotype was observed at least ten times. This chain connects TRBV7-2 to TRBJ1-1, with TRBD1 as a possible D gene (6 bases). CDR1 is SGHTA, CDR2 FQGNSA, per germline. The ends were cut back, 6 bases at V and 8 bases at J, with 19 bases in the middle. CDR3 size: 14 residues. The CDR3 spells CASRAGGARNEAFF. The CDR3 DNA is TGTGCCAGCAGGGCGGGGGGGGCGCGAAACGAAGCTTTCTTT.